This T cell receptor beta chain stems from a study of persistence of HIV-infected CD4 T cells. Remarks on this clone: Its antigen is currently unknown.

This CDR3 has 16 residues. V dropped 1 base and J dropped 4; count of bases not matched to a gene: 7. CDR1 is SNHLY, CDR2 FYNNEI, per germline. Lysates of CMV-infected fibroblasts at 10 ug/mL stimulated these cells. Memory cells lacking CD40L and CD69 with high CD45RO were sorted. This was the immunoSEQ version 4 assay in survey mode. Sequencing used immunoSEQ multiplex PCR; TCRdb keeps in-frame clones, though not all of them. This table has about 37,000 clones, 80% appearing once. The sequence was collected from an adult man with HIV who was CMV-seropositive. The V call is TRBV2, the J call TRBJ2-5, with 9 nucleotides matching TRBD2. The sample was CD4+ T cells sorted from PBMCs after roughly 18-hour stimulation, taken from a patient who received antiretroviral therapy. CDR3 DNA: TGTGCCAGCAGTGAAGGACGGGCGGGGGGGCGAGAGACCCAGTACTTC. Protein: CASSEGRAGGRETQYF. The full variable domain, rest sourced from reference TRBV2 and TRBJ2-5, is EPEVTQTPSHQVTQMGQEVILRCVPISNHLYFYWYRQILGQKVEFLVSFYNNEISEKSEIFDDQFSVERPDGSNFTLKIRSTKLEDSAMYFCASSEGRAGGRETQYFGPGTRLLVL.